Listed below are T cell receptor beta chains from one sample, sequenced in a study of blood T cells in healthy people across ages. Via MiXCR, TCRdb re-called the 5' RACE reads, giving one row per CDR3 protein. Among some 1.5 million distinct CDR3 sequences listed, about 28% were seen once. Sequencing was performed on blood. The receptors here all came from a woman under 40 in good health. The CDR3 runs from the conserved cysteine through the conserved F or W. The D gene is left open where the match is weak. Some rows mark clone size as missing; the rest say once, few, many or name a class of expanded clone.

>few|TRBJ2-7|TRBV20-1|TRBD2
CSATGASGRFFAEQYF
TGCAGTGCTACAGGGGCTAGCGGGAGATTTTTTGCCGAGCAGTACTTC
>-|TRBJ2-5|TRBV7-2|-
CASSLALGGWYQETQYF
TGTGCCAGCAGCTTAGCGCTCGGGGGTTGGTACCAAGAGACCCAGTACTTC
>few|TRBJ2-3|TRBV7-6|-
CASSRLLRDTQYF
TGTGCCAGCAGCCGACTCCTTAGGGATACGCAGTATTTT
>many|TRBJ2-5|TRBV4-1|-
CASSQALAIQTQYF
TGCGCCAGCAGCCAAGCCTTGGCAATACAGACCCAGTACTTC
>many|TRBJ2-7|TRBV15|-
CATSRRPGSGFSEQYF
TGTGCCACCAGCAGAAGACCGGGGAGTGGATTTAGCGAGCAGTACTTC
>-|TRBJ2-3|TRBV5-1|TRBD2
CASSLPLAGELTTSTDTQYF
TGCGCCAGCAGCTTGCCACTAGCGGGGGAGCTCACAACTAGCACAGATACGCAGTATTTT
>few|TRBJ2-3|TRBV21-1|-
CASSNTRTGENTDTQYF
TGTGCCAGCAGCAACACCCGGACAGGGGAGAACACAGATACGCAGTATTTT
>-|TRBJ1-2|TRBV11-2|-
CASSTFGAGVGRYGYTF
TGTGCCAGCAGCACCTTTGGGGCGGGAGTGGGGAGATATGGCTACACCTTC
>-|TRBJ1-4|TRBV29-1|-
CSVIPGTSEKLFF
TGCAGCGTAATTCCGGGGACAAGTGAAAAACTGTTTTTT
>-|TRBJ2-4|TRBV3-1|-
CASSQVRPSAKNIQYF
TGTGCCAGCAGCCAAGTTCGGCCGTCAGCCAAAAACATTCAGTACTTC
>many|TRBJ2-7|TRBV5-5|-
CASSSTGWEQYF
TGTGCCAGCAGCTCCACCGGCTGGGAGCAGTACTTC
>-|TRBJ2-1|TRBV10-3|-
CAISEAFVEQFF
TGTGCCATCAGCGAGGCCTTTGTAGAGCAGTTCTTC
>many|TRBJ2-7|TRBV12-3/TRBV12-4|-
CASSLDAGTGEQYF
TGTGCCAGCAGTTTAGATGCAGGGACGGGCGAGCAGTACTTC
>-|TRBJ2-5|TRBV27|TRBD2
CASSLGPGTSGGETQYF
TGTGCCAGCAGTTTAGGACCCGGGACTAGCGGGGGTGAGACCCAGTACTTC
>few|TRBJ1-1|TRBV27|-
CASSLGKGVKYTEAFF
TGTGCCAGCAGTCTAGGCAAGGGAGTCAAGTACACTGAAGCTTTCTTT
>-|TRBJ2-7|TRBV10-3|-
CAIAERDRDVQYF
TGTGCCATCGCCGAGCGCGATCGTGACGTGCAGTACTTC
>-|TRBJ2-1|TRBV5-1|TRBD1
CASSPRQGNDEQFF
TGCGCCAGCAGCCCGCGACAGGGGAACGATGAGCAGTTCTTC
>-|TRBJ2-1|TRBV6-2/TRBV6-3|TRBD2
CASSLQTAGGNEQFF
TGTGCCAGCAGTCTCCAAACGGCGGGGGGCAATGAGCAGTTCTTC
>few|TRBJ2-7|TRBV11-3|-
CASSVQSGVERYF
TGTGCCAGCAGCGTCCAATCAGGGGTCGAGCGGTACTTC
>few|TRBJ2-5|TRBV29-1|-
CSAERGVETQYF
TGCAGCGCTGAAAGGGGCGTAGAGACCCAGTACTTC
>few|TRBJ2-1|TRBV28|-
CASSSNRGRGQFF
TGTGCCAGCAGCTCCAACAGGGGGAGGGGGCAGTTCTTC
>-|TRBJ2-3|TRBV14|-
CASSQDSQSFSTDTQYF
TGTGCCAGCAGCCAAGATAGTCAGTCCTTCAGCACAGATACGCAGTATTTT
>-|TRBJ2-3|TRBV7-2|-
CASSLLGGDSTDTQYF
TGTGCCAGCAGCTTATTAGGCGGGGATAGCACAGATACGCAGTATTTT
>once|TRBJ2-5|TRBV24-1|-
CATSGPGRSSQETQYF
TGTGCCACCAGTGGACCGGGACGCAGCTCCCAAGAGACCCAGTACTTC
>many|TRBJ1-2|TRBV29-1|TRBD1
CSVDVGQLNYGYTF
TGCAGCGTTGACGTGGGACAGTTGAACTATGGCTACACCTTC
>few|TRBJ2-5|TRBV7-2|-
CASSLQGINEQYF
TGTGCCAGCAGCTTACAGGGTATCAATGAGCAGTACTTC
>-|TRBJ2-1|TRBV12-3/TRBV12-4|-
CASRVTGNNEQFF
TGTGCCAGCAGGGTAACAGGGAACAATGAGCAGTTCTTC
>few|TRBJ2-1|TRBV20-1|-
CSASVGGDEQFF
TGCAGTGCTAGCGTCGGCGGCGATGAGCAGTTCTTC
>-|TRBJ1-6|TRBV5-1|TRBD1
CASSLRTGDGSPPHF
TGCGCCAGCAGCCTTCGGACAGGGGATGGTTCACCCCCCCACTTT
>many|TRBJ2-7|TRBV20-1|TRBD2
CSARREGSSYEQYF
TGCAGTGCTAGACGGGAGGGCTCGAGCTACGAGCAGTACTTC
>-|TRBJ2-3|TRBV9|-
CASSVVEGPTDMQYF
TGTGCCAGCAGCGTAGTAGAGGGGCCCACAGATATGCAGTATTTT
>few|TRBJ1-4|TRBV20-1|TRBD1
CSARDLGQGVEKLFF
TGCAGTGCTAGAGATCTGGGACAGGGTGTAGAAAAACTGTTTTTT
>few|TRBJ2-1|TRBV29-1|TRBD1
CSVGQGFYNEQFF
TGCAGCGTCGGACAGGGCTTCTACAATGAGCAGTTCTTC
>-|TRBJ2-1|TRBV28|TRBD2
CASSRPGTSVYEQFF
TGTGCCAGCAGTCGCCCCGGGACTAGCGTCTATGAGCAGTTCTTC
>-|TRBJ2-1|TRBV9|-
CASSVGDWSGYNEQFF
TGTGCCAGCAGCGTAGGAGATTGGAGCGGCTACAATGAGCAGTTCTTC
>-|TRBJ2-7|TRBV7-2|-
CVGQRARGYEQYF
TGTGTCGGACAAAGGGCGCGGGGCTACGAGCAGTACTTC
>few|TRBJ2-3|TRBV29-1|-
CSVPGRDSASTDTQYF
TGCAGCGTTCCTGGGCGGGACTCTGCTAGCACAGATACGCAGTATTTT
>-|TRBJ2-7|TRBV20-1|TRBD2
CSANSGLAGAPSEQYF
TGCAGTGCTAACTCCGGACTAGCGGGAGCCCCTAGCGAGCAGTACTTC
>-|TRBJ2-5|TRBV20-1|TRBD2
CSARGYSGSALETQYF
TGCAGTGCTAGAGGTTATAGCGGGAGCGCATTGGAGACCCAGTACTTC
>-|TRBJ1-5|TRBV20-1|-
CSASDKVPQHF
TGCAGTGCTAGTGACAAAGTCCCCCAGCATTTT
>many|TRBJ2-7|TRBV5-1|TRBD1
CASSLTGGMYEQYF
TGCGCCAGCAGCTTGACAGGGGGCATGTACGAGCAGTACTTC
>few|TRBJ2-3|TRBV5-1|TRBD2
CASRGPSQRGGVTDTQYF
TGCGCCTCCCGTGGGCCTTCACAGCGGGGGGGTGTCACAGATACGCAGTATTTT
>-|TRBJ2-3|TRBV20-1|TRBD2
CSAIAGNTDTQYF
TGCAGTGCCATAGCGGGGAACACGGATACGCAGTATTTT
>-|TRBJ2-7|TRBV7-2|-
CASSLLFNYEQYF
TGTGCCAGCAGCTTACTGTTTAACTACGAGCAGTACTTC
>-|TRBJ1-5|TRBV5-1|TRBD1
CASSPGQGPQPQHF
TGCGCCAGCAGCCCTGGACAGGGCCCTCAGCCCCAGCATTTT
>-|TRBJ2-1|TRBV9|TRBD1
CASSGSGTGVPNEQFF
TGTGCCAGCAGCGGCTCCGGGACAGGGGTGCCCAATGAGCAGTTCTTC
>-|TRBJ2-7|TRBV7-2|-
CASSLEDNIYEQYF
TGTGCCAGCAGCTTAGAGGACAATATCTACGAGCAGTACTTC
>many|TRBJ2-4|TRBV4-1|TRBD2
CASSQDSSGGSNIQYF
TGCGCCAGCAGCCAAGATAGCAGCGGGGGTTCGAACATTCAGTACTTC
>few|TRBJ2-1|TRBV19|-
CASHGGEQFF
TGTGCCAGCCATGGTGGTGAGCAGTTCTTC
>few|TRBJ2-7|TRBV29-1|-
CSAWKPGHLIREQYF
TGCAGCGCATGGAAGCCGGGACATCTCATCCGCGAGCAGTACTTC
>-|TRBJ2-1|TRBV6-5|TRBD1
CASRSGTGWYNEQFF
TGTGCCAGCAGATCCGGGACAGGGTGGTACAATGAGCAGTTCTTC